One T cell receptor (beta chain) is described in this entry. These data belong to a study of blood T cell repertoires in COVID-19. Study in general: Sites across the United States, Italy and Spain contributed samples from acute and convalescent COVID-19. Nucleic acid was either cDNA or gDNA, and it came from T cells, B-cell-depleted T cells, or PBMCs.

Germline V gives CDR1 LGHDT, CDR2 YNNKEL (reference sequence). Germline trimming cut 2 bases from V and 4 bases from J; bases unmatched to any gene: 7. The CDR3 has 15 residues. Original methodology: Scientists estimated how many nucleated cells there were by amplifying reference gene primers. The repertoire was sequenced with immunoSEQ multiplex PCR; TCRdb's copy has only in-frame clones and lacks some. That table supplies the V and J calls and clone size; D and trimming were determined from the DNA. The sample has more than 150,000 clones, about 90% seen once. Input material: peripheral blood. This TCR was sampled from a man between 65 and 80 years old with active or convalescent COVID-19. This sequence joins TRBV3-1 (or the pseudogene TRBV3-2) and TRBJ2-5; 7 nucleotides align to TRBD1. The CDR3 spells CASSQLDRQAETQYF. The DNA of the CDR3 is TGTGCCAGCAGCCAATTGGACAGGCAGGCAGAGACCCAGTACTTC.